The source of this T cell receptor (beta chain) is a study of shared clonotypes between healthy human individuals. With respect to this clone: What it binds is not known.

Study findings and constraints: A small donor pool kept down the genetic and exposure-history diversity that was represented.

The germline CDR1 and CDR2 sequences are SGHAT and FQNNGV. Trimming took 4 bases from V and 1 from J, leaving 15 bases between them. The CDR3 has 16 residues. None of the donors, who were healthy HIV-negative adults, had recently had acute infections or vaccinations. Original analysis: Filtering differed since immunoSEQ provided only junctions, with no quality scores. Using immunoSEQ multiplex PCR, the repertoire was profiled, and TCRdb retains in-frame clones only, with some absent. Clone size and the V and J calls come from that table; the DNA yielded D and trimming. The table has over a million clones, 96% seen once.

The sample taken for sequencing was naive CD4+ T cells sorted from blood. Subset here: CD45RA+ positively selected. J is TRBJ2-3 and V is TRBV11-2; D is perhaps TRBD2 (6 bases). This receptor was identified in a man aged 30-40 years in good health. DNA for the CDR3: TGTGCCAGCAGCTCCGGGGGAGGAACCGGCACAGATACGCAGTATTTT. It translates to CASSSGGGTGTDTQYF.